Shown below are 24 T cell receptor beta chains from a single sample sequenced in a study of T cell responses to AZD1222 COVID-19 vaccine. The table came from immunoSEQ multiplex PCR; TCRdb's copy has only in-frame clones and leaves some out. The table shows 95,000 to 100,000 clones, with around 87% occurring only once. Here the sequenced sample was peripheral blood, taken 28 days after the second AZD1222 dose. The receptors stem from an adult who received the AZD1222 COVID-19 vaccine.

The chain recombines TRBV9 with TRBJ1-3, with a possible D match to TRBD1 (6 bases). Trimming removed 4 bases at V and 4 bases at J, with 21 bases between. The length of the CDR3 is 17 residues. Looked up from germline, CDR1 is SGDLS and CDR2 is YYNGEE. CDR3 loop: CASSSGEQGWSGNTIYF. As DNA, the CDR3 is TGTGCCAGCAGCTCCGGCGAACAGGGCTGGTCGGGAAACACCATATATTTT.

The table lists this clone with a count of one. In DNA, the CDR3 is TGTGCCAGCAGCTTAGATAACCTAGCGGGATACAATGAGCAGTTCTTC. It yields the protein CASSLDNLAGYNEQFF. V and J are TRBV7-3 and TRBJ2-1; 9 bases fit TRBD2. The CDR3 is made up of 16 amino acids. Germline-derived CDR1 and CDR2 are SGHTA and FQGTGA. J lost 4 bases, V lost 2 bases, and 6 bases had no gene match.

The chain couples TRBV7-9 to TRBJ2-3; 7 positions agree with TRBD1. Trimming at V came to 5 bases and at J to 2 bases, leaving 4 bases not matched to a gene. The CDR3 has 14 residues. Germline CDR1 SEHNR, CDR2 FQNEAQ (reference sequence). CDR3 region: CASSPGQATDTQYF. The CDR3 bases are TGTGCCAGCAGCCCTGGACAGGCCACAGATACGCAGTATTTT.

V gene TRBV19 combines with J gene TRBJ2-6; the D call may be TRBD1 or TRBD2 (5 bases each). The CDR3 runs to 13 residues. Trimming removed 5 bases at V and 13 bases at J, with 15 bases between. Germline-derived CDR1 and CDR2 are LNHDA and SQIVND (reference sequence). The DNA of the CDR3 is TGTGCCAGTAGTTCGGGACCGGGCAGAGTCCTGACTTTC. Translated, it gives CASSSGPGRVLTF.

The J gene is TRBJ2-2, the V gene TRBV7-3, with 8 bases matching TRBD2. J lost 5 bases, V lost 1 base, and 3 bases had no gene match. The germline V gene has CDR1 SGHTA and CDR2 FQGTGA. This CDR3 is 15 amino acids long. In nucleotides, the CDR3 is TGTGCCAGCAGCTTAAGGGCTAGCGGGACCGGGGAGCTGTTTTTT. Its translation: CASSLRASGTGELFF.

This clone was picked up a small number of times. Written as DNA, the CDR3 is TGTGCCAGCTCGGCGAGACAGGGGGTAGGTAATGAGCAGTTCTTC. Its translation: CASSARQGVGNEQFF. The chain couples TRBV18 to TRBJ2-1; the match to TRBD1 covers 9 bases. J was trimmed by 7 bases and V by 6 bases; bases with no gene match: 10. CDR1 KGHSH and CDR2 LQKENI come from the germline V gene. The CDR3 is 15 residues long.

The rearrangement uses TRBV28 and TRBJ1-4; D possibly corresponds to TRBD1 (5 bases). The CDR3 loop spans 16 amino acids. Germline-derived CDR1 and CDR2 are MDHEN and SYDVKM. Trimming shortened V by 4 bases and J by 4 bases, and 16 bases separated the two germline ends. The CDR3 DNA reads TGTGCCAGCAGTTCGGCCGGGGGGATCTTTAATGAAAAACTGTTTTTT. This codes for CASSSAGGIFNEKLFF.

The DNA for the CDR3 is TGTGCCAGCCCCCGGGGAACCGTCTCCTACGAGCAGTACTTC. Amino acids: CASPRGTVSYEQYF. The chain employs TRBV27 and TRBJ2-7, with D perhaps matching TRBD2 (5 bases). This CDR3 is 14 amino acids long. Germline V gene sequence: CDR1 MNHEY, CDR2 SMNVEV (reference sequence). V was clipped by 8 bases and J by 0 bases, with 14 bases between them.

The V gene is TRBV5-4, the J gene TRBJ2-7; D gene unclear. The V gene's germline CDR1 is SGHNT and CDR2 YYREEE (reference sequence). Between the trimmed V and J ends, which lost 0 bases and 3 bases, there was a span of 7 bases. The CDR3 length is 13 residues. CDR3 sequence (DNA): TGTGCCAGCAGCTTGGTCAGCAGCTACGAGCAGTACTTC. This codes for CASSLVSSYEQYF.

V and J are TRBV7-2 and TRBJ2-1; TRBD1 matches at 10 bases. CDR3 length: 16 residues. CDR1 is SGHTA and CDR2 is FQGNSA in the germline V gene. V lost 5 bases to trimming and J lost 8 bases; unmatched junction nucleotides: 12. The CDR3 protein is CASSRRGQGSGDEQFF. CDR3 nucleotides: TGTGCCAGCAGCAGAAGGGGACAGGGGTCTGGCGATGAGCAGTTCTTC.

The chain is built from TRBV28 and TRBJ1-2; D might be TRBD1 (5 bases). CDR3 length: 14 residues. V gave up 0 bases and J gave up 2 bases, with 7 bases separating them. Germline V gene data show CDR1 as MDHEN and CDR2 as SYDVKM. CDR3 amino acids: CASSLWAGNYGYTF. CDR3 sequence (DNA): TGTGCCAGCAGTTTATGGGCAGGGAACTATGGCTACACCTTC.

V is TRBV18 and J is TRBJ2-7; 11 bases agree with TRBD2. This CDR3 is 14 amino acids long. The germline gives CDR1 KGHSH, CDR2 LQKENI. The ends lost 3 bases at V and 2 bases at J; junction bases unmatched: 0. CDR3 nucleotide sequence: TGTGCCAGCTCACCTAGCGGGGGGGCCTACGAGCAGTACTTC. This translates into CASSPSGGAYEQYF.

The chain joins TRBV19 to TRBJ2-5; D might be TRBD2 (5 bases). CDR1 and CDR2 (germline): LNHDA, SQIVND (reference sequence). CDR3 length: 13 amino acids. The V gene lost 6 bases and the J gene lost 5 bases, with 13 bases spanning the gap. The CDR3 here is CASRVRGQETQYF. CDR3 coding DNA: TGTGCCAGTAGGGTCCGCGGGCAGGAGACCCAGTACTTC.

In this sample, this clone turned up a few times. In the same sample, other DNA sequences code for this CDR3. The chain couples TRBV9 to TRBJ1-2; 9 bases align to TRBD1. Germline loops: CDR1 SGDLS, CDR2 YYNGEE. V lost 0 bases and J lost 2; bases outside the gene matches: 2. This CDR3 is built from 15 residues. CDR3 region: CASSVDGTGNYGYTF. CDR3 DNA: TGTGCCAGCAGCGTAGATGGGACAGGGAACTATGGCTACACCTTC.

The CDR3, as DNA: TGTGCCACCAGCAGAGACAGGGTATCCCCTGAAGCTTTCTTT. It encodes CATSRDRVSPEAFF. V and J are TRBV15 and TRBJ1-1; D is possibly TRBD1 (5 bases). Trimming pared 0 bases from V and 6 bases from J, leaving 11 bases between. The CDR3 spans 14 residues. Germline V gives CDR1 LNHNV, CDR2 YYDKDF (reference sequence).

The CDR3 coding sequence is TGTGCCAGCAGCTTAGGAGCCGGGACACCTGCCTACGAGCAGTACTTC. This gives the protein CASSLGAGTPAYEQYF. V is TRBV11-2 and J is TRBJ2-7, with D possibly being TRBD1 (6 bases). V lost 1 base to trimming and J lost 2 bases, with 15 bases between them. The length of the CDR3 is 16 residues. Germline loops: CDR1 SGHAT, CDR2 FQNNGV.

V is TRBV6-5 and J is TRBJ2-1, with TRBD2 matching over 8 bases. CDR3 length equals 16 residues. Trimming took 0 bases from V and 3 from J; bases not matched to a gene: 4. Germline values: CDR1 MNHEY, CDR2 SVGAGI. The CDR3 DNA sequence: TGTGCCAGCAGTTACTCGACGGGGGGGGACTACAATGAGCAGTTCTTC. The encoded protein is CASSYSTGGDYNEQFF.

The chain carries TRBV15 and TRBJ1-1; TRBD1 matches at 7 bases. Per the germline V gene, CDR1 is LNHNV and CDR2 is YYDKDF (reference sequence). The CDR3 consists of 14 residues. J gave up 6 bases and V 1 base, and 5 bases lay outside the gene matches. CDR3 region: CATSRGGQFAEAFF. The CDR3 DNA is TGTGCCACCAGCAGAGGGGGACAGTTTGCTGAAGCTTTCTTT.

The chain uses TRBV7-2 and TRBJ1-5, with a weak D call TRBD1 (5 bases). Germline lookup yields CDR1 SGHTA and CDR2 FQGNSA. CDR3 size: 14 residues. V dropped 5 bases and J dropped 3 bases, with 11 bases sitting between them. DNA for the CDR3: TGTGCCAGCAGCCGGGACGGTAACAATCAGCCCCAGCATTTT. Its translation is CASSRDGNNQPQHF.

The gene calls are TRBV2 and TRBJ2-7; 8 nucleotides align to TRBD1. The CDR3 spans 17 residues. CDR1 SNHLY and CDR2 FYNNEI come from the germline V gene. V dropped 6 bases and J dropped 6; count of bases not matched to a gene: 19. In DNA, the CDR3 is TGTGCCAGCAGCCCAACCCCCCCCGGGACAGGTATCTCCGAGCAGTACTTC. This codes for CASSPTPPGTGISEQYF.

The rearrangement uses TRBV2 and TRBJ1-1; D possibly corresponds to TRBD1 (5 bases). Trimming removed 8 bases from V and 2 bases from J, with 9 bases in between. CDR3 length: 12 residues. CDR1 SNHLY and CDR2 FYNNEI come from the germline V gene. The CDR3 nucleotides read TGTGCCAGCGGGGGACTTAACACTGAAGCTTTCTTT. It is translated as CASGGLNTEAFF. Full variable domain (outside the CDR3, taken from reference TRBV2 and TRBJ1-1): EPEVTQTPSHQVTQMGQEVILRCVPISNHLYFYWYRQILGQKVEFLVSFYNNEISEKSEIFDDQFSVERPDGSNFTLKIRSTKLEDSAMYFCASGGLNTEAFFGQGTRLTVV.

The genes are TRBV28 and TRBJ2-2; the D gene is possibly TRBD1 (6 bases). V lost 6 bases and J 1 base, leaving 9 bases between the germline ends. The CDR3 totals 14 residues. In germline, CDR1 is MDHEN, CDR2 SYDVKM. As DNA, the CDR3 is TGTGCCAGCAGGGAGACAGGGAACACCGGGGAGCTGTTTTTT. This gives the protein CASRETGNTGELFF. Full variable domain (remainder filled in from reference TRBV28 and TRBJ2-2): DVKVTQSSRYLVKRTGEKVFLECVQDMDHENMFWYRQDPGLGLRLIYFSYDVKMKEKGDIPEGYSVSREKKERFSLILESASTNQTSMYLCASRETGNTGELFFGEGSRLTVL.

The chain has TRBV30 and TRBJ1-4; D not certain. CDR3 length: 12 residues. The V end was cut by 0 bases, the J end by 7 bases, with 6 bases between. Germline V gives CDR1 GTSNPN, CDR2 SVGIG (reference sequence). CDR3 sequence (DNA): TGTGCCTGGAGTGTACCTGGTGAAAAACTGTTTTTT. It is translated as CAWSVPGEKLFF.

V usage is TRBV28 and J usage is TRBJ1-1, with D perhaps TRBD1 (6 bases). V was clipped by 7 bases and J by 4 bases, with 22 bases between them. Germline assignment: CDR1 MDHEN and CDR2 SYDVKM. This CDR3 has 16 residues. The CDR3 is CASTLRVVGGGTEAFF. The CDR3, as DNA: TGTGCCAGCACCTTAAGGGTCGTGGGGGGCGGCACTGAAGCTTTCTTT.